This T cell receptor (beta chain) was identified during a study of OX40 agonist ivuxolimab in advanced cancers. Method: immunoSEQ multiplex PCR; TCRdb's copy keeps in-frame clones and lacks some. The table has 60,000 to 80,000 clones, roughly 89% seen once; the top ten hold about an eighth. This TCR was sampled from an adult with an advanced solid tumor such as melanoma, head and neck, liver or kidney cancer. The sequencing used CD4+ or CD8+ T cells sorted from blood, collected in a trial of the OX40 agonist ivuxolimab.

The DNA for the CDR3 is TGTGCCAGCAGCCTCCTTAACGTACGTTGGCAGTACTTC. Residues: CASSLLNVRWQYF. This rearrangement joins TRBV28 to TRBJ2-7; D unresolved. Between the trimmed V and J ends, which lost 6 bases and 9 bases, there was a span of 18 bases. This CDR3 spans 13 amino acids. Germline CDR1 is MDHEN and CDR2 is SYDVKM.